This TCR beta chain was captured by sequencing in a study of spatial heterogeneity in lung cancer (dated by TCRdb to about 2019). Regarding the research as a whole: More beta-chain than alpha-chain transcripts were consistently detected, likely reflecting higher beta-chain transcript abundance. Nonsynonymous mutation counts, determined by whole-exome sequencing of tumor tissue, were related to features of the TCR repertoire. In non-small cell lung cancer, the study made a quantitative comparison of TCR alpha and beta repertoires among multiple tumor regions, matched nontumor lung and blood. In the raw uncorrected reads, each unique combination of TCR and UMI appeared more than ten times on average. At surgery, 200 or so tumor regions, fewer than 85 matched nontumor lung samples and about 56 PBMC samples were TCR-sequenced for both alpha and beta chains. Findings and caveats that apply to the study as a whole: Additional single-cell paired TCR alpha and beta sequencing was considered necessary to confirm, at a functional level, the hypothesis that regional TCRs recognize regional mutations. Ubiquitous expanded tumor TCRs were detected in blood more often at tumor resection than at routine follow-up.

Libraries came from 5' RACE. This sample was sequenced with a NextSeq 500. To allow correction of PCR and sequencing errors, the TCR library protocol tagged every TCR cDNA molecule with a unique molecular identifier. The original methods were these. TCR identification, UMI-based error correction and CDR3 extraction were all carried out with Decombinator tools. Expanded TCRs were defined as those above a frequency of 2 per 1,000, corresponding to the top 1% of the tumor frequency distribution. Each repertoire was subsampled 100 times to 5,000 TCRs, after which Renyi diversity was computed with the R vegan package. To build CDR3 similarity networks, amino acid triplet string-kernel similarity was used, and CDR3s were connected when their pairwise similarity was above 0.82. TCRdb's own reprocessing of the public reads used fastp at Q25 and MiXCR and kept productive beta chains. Rows are combined by CDR3 protein, so each entry shows the most common genes and DNA. TCRdb, rather than the study authors, made the V and J calls. This sample lists tens of thousands of distinct CDR3 sequences; around 21% were detected once. The ten most abundant clones make up less than 7.5% of the sample.

This specimen's time point label, interpreted: sample taken at primary tumor resection. Whole RNA extracted from tumor and nontumor lung tissue, or from cryopreserved PBMC samples, was used for TCR sequencing without cell sorting. The donors were about 71 patients from the lung TRACERx cohort who had early-stage, untreated non-small cell lung cancer. A patient was chosen for TCR sequencing only when enough RNA was available from at least two tumor regions. This clonotype occurred a few times. Its antigen remains unidentified. One base away there is no much larger clone; base qualities are not given. The germline V gene encodes CDR1 DFQATT and CDR2 SNEGSKA (reference sequence). The V end loses 1 base and the J end loses 9 bases, and a stretch of 10 bases separates them. The CDR3 contains 11 residues, cysteine and phenylalanine counted. Of all the DNA, just the CDR3 is kept, 33 bases in frame from base 1.

The sample in question was PBMCs, obtained at surgery. The receptor was isolated from a male donor with early-stage non-small cell lung cancer. This chain joins TRBV20-1 to TRBJ2-7, with no confidently assigned D gene. The CDR3 protein is CSARVPVGQYF. In nucleotide form, the sequence is TGCAGTGCTAGAGTGCCCGTAGGGCAGTACTTC.